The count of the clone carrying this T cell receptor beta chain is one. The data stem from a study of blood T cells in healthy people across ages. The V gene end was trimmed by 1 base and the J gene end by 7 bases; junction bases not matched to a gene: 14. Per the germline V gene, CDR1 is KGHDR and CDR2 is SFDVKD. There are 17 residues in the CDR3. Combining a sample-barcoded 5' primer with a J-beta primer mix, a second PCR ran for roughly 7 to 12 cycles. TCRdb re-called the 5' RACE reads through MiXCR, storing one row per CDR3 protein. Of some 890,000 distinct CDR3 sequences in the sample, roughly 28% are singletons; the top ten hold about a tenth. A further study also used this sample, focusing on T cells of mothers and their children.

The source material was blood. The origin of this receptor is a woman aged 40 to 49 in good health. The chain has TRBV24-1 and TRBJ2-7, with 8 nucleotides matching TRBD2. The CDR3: CATSDFEAGVSYNEQYF. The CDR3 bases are TGTGCCACCAGTGATTTTGAAGCGGGGGTATCCTACAATGAGCAGTACTTC.